The 9 T cell receptor beta chains below were found in one sample sequenced in a study of cytomegalovirus exposure and HLA in healthy donors. Profiling relied on immunoSEQ multiplex PCR, and the TCRdb table lists in-frame clones only, not all of them. The profile shows some 270,000 clones, 80% to 90% of them singletons. The sequencing sample was made of PBMCs. The receptors were gathered from a young woman in good health and CMV-seronegative.

The genes are TRBV28 and TRBJ2-3; TRBD2 agrees at 9 bases. The CDR3 sequence is 15 residues long. Germline V gene sequence: CDR1 MDHEN, CDR2 SYDVKM. Trimming at V came to 3 bases and at J to 5 bases, leaving 6 bases not matched to a gene. CDR3 protein: CASSFAGGPGDTQYF. In nucleotides, the CDR3 is TGTGCCAGCAGTTTCGCGGGGGGGCCGGGAGATACGCAGTATTTT.

With respect to this clone: Additional DNA sequences in this sample encode the identical CDR3. The chain has TRBV6-5 and TRBJ2-7; 9 nucleotides line up with TRBD1. Losses at the gene ends were 0 bases for V and 2 bases for J; bases not matched to a gene: 2. The germline CDR1 and CDR2 sequences are MNHEY and SVGAGI. CDR3 length equals 15 residues. The DNA of the CDR3 is TGTGCCAGCAGTTACTCGGGACAGGGAACCTACGAGCAGTACTTC. This encodes CASSYSGQGTYEQYF.

The V call is TRBV10-2, the J call TRBJ2-2; 14 bases match TRBD2. The ends lost 2 bases at V and 7 bases at J; junction bases unmatched: 6. CDR1 and CDR2 (germline): WSHSY, SAAADI. CDR3 length: 17 amino acids. CDR3 DNA: TGCGCCAGCAGTGAGCCGGGACTAGCGGGAGTAAACGGGGAGCTGTTTTTT. It specifies CASSEPGLAGVNGELFF.

With respect to this clone: One end of the junction fails to match germline, which may point to a read error. In DNA, the CDR3 is TGCAGCGTTGAACTGGCTAGCGGGAGGAGTCTCTTC. Amino acid sequence: CSVELASGRSLF. The rearrangement uses TRBV29-1 and TRBJ2-7, with TRBD2 matching 11 bases. CDR3 length equals 12 residues. Germline V gives CDR1 SQVTM, CDR2 ANQGSEA.

CDR3 nucleotides: TGTGCCTGGAGGCTCCGGGGACAGGGTATCTACGAGCAGTACTTC. It yields the protein CAWRLRGQGIYEQYF. The rearrangement uses TRBV30 and TRBJ2-7, with TRBD1 matching over 9 bases. Germline values: CDR1 GTSNPN, CDR2 SVGIG (reference sequence). V lost 3 bases, J lost 3 bases, and 9 bases stayed unmatched. The length of the CDR3 is 15 residues.

This chain joins TRBV5-6 and TRBJ2-1; the match to TRBD2 covers 9 bases. Germline V gives CDR1 SGHDT, CDR2 YYEEEE. The CDR3 spans 14 residues. With V trimmed by 4 bases and J by 5 bases, 4 bases remained unmatched. CDR3 DNA: TGTGCCAGCAGCACGGGACTAGCAGACAATGAGCAGTTCTTC. Its translation is CASSTGLADNEQFF.

This chain connects TRBV4-3 to TRBJ1-3; no definite D call. V gave up 4 bases and J gave up 0 bases, with 10 bases separating them. Germline lookup yields CDR1 LGHNA and CDR2 YSLEER. This CDR3 contains 15 residues. The CDR3 bases are TGCGCCAGCAGCCCCTATCAAGACTCTGGAAACACCATATATTTT. Amino acids: CASSPYQDSGNTIYF.

J is TRBJ1-6 and V is TRBV28; TRBD1 matches 8 bases. The CDR3 spans 18 residues. Germline V gene lookup returns CDR1 MDHEN and CDR2 SYDVKM. V dropped 5 bases and J dropped 7; count of bases not matched to a gene: 16. CDR3 nucleotides: TGTGCCAGCAGTAGGTCTCTCCCGGGACAGGCGCCAAATTCACCCCTCCACTTT. Encoded protein: CASSRSLPGQAPNSPLHF.

The chain employs TRBV10-3 and TRBJ2-5; 11 bases fit TRBD2. This CDR3 comprises 15 residues. CDR1 is ENHRY and CDR2 is SYGVKD in the germline V gene. J was trimmed by 4 bases and V by 3 bases; bases with no gene match: 4. As DNA, the CDR3 is TGTGCCATCAGTGACCTAGCGGGAGGCGCAGAGACCCAGTACTTC. This translates into CAISDLAGGAETQYF.